This is a list of T cell receptor beta chains from one sample in a study of OX40 agonist ivuxolimab in advanced cancers. Produced via immunoSEQ multiplex PCR; TCRdb's table is partial and in-frame only. Of 60,000 to 100,000 clones listed, approximately 93% were seen once; the top ten hold roughly 22%. The sample consisted of CD4+ or CD8+ T cells sorted from blood, taken in a trial of the OX40 agonist ivuxolimab. These TCRs come from an adult with an advanced solid tumor such as melanoma, head and neck, liver or kidney cancer. The CDR3 runs from the conserved cysteine through the conserved F or W. Fields, in order: J gene, CDR3 length, clone size, V gene, D gene, CDR3 DNA, CDR3 protein. D genes are given only for firm matches. Where a row states a size, it is once, few, many or the class of an expanded clone; other rows omit it.

J gene: TRBJ1-1; CDR3 length: 14; clone size: .; V gene: TRBV19; D gene: .; CDR3 DNA: TGTGCCAGTAGTATCGGGCCGGGGAACACTGAAGCTTTCTTT; CDR3 protein: CASSIGPGNTEAFF
J gene: TRBJ1-1; CDR3 length: 19; clone size: .; V gene: TRBV11-2; D gene: .; CDR3 DNA: TGTGCCAGCAGCCCCGAGGGCACTGGATGGGTTGACGGGAACACTGAAGCTTTCTTT; CDR3 protein: CASSPEGTGWVDGNTEAFF
J gene: TRBJ2-1; CDR3 length: 15; clone size: .; V gene: TRBV4-2; D gene: TRBD2; CDR3 DNA: TGTGCCAGCAGCCCAGGACTAGCGGTCTACAATGAGCAGTTCTTC; CDR3 protein: CASSPGLAVYNEQFF
J gene: TRBJ2-5; CDR3 length: 14; clone size: .; V gene: TRBV5-1; D gene: .; CDR3 DNA: TGCGCCAGCAGCTTGAGGGGGGGCCAAGAGACCCAGTACTTC; CDR3 protein: CASSLRGGQETQYF
J gene: TRBJ2-2; CDR3 length: 15; clone size: .; V gene: TRBV9; D gene: .; CDR3 DNA: TGTGCCAGCAGCGTAAGTTGGGGGGACACCGGGGAGCTGTTTTTT; CDR3 protein: CASSVSWGDTGELFF
J gene: TRBJ1-5; CDR3 length: 16; clone size: .; V gene: TRBV19; D gene: .; CDR3 DNA: TGTGCCAGTAGCGACAGAGGGATCGGCAGTCTAAGGCCCCAGCATTTT; CDR3 protein: CASSDRGIGSLRPQHF
J gene: TRBJ2-1; CDR3 length: 12; clone size: .; V gene: TRBV7-9; D gene: TRBD2; CDR3 DNA: TGTGCCAGCAGAAGGACTAGCAATGAGCAGTTCTTC; CDR3 protein: CASRRTSNEQFF
J gene: TRBJ2-1; CDR3 length: 14; clone size: .; V gene: TRBV10-3; D gene: TRBD2; CDR3 DNA: TGTGCCATCAGTGGGGGGGGACTAGCGGGTCCGGAGTTCTTC; CDR3 protein: CAISGGGLAGPEFF
J gene: TRBJ1-2; CDR3 length: 15; clone size: .; V gene: TRBV6-5; D gene: .; CDR3 DNA: TGTGCCAGCAGTTACTCCCGGCAGATCTACTATGGCTACACCTTC; CDR3 protein: CASSYSRQIYYGYTF
J gene: TRBJ1-6; CDR3 length: 16; clone size: .; V gene: TRBV13; D gene: TRBD1; CDR3 DNA: TGTGCCAGCAGCTTAGGAGGGGGCACCTATAATTCACCCCTCCACTTT; CDR3 protein: CASSLGGGTYNSPLHF
J gene: TRBJ2-7; CDR3 length: 15; clone size: .; V gene: TRBV4-1; D gene: TRBD1; CDR3 DNA: TGCGCCAGCAGCCAAGTCCACGCGACAGGGGACGAGCAGTACTTC; CDR3 protein: CASSQVHATGDEQYF
J gene: TRBJ2-7; CDR3 length: 18; clone size: .; V gene: TRBV28; D gene: TRBD1; CDR3 DNA: TGTGCCAGCAGTTTATCCTCGACAGGGGGCCCCGGTTGGTTCGAGCAGTACTTC; CDR3 protein: CASSLSSTGGPGWFEQYF
J gene: TRBJ1-2; CDR3 length: 15; clone size: .; V gene: TRBV27; D gene: .; CDR3 DNA: TGTGCCAGCCGTTGGGACGGAAGCTCCAGCTATGGCTACACCTTC; CDR3 protein: CASRWDGSSSYGYTF
J gene: TRBJ2-3; CDR3 length: 18; clone size: .; V gene: TRBV11-2; D gene: TRBD2; CDR3 DNA: TGTGCCAGCAGCCCAGGACTAGCGGGAGTGGTGCGCACAGATACGCAGTATTTT; CDR3 protein: CASSPGLAGVVRTDTQYF
J gene: TRBJ1-2; CDR3 length: 15; clone size: .; V gene: TRBV5-4; D gene: TRBD1; CDR3 DNA: TGTGCCAGCAGGTTTACGGGACAGGGGAACTATGGCTACACCTTC; CDR3 protein: CASRFTGQGNYGYTF
J gene: TRBJ1-3; CDR3 length: 15; clone size: .; V gene: TRBV11-2; D gene: TRBD1; CDR3 DNA: TGTGCCAGCAGCCTGGACAGGGGCTCTGGAAACACCATATATTTT; CDR3 protein: CASSLDRGSGNTIYF
J gene: TRBJ2-1; CDR3 length: 16; clone size: .; V gene: TRBV7-2; D gene: .; CDR3 DNA: TGTGCCAGCAGCCCCCGGGCCGGACGCCCGGAAGGGGAGCAGTTCTTC; CDR3 protein: CASSPRAGRPEGEQFF
J gene: TRBJ2-7; CDR3 length: 19; clone size: .; V gene: TRBV7-9; D gene: TRBD1; CDR3 DNA: TGTGCCAGCAGCTTACCCAGACTATCTCGACAGGGAGACCAGTACGAGCAGTACTTC; CDR3 protein: CASSLPRLSRQGDQYEQYF
J gene: TRBJ1-2; CDR3 length: 15; clone size: .; V gene: TRBV15; D gene: TRBD1; CDR3 DNA: TGTGCCACCAGCAGGCGCGGACAGGGGGCTTTTGGCTACACCTTC; CDR3 protein: CATSRRGQGAFGYTF
J gene: TRBJ2-2; CDR3 length: 15; clone size: .; V gene: TRBV2; D gene: TRBD2; CDR3 DNA: TGTGCCAGCATGCCCGGACAGCGGGGGACCGGGGAGCTGTTTTTT; CDR3 protein: CASMPGQRGTGELFF
J gene: TRBJ1-1; CDR3 length: 13; clone size: few; V gene: TRBV30; D gene: .; CDR3 DNA: TGTGCCTGGAGCTGGGACGGGAATAGGGAAGCTTTCTTT; CDR3 protein: CAWSWDGNREAFF
J gene: TRBJ2-2; CDR3 length: 17; clone size: .; V gene: TRBV27; D gene: .; CDR3 DNA: TGTGCCAGCAGTTTATCAAGAAGATGGGGTGGGGCCGGGGAGCTGTTTTTT; CDR3 protein: CASSLSRRWGGAGELFF
J gene: TRBJ2-7; CDR3 length: 16; clone size: once; V gene: TRBV4-1; D gene: TRBD1; CDR3 DNA: TGCGCCAGCAGCCAAGCGACAGGGGGCTTAACCTACGAGCAGTACTTC; CDR3 protein: CASSQATGGLTYEQYF
J gene: TRBJ1-2; CDR3 length: 13; clone size: .; V gene: TRBV9; D gene: .; CDR3 DNA: TGTGCCAGCAGCGCGACAGGCAACTATGGCTACACCTTC; CDR3 protein: CASSATGNYGYTF
J gene: TRBJ2-7; CDR3 length: 14; clone size: .; V gene: TRBV27; D gene: .; CDR3 DNA: TGTGCCAGCAGTTTATCGTCATTAACCTACGAGCAGTACTTC; CDR3 protein: CASSLSSLTYEQYF
J gene: TRBJ1-1; CDR3 length: 16; clone size: .; V gene: TRBV10-3; D gene: TRBD1; CDR3 DNA: TGTGCCATCAGTGACCCCGAGGACAGGCTGAACACTGAAGCTTTCTTT; CDR3 protein: CAISDPEDRLNTEAFF
J gene: TRBJ2-2; CDR3 length: 14; clone size: .; V gene: TRBV10-2; D gene: .; CDR3 DNA: TGCGCCAGCAGTGAGGCGATGGGCACCGGGGAGCTGTTTTTT; CDR3 protein: CASSEAMGTGELFF
J gene: TRBJ2-5; CDR3 length: 16; clone size: .; V gene: TRBV4-3; D gene: TRBD1; CDR3 DNA: TGCGCCAGCAGCCAGGGGGTGAGGGGACAGCAAGAGACCCAGTACTTC; CDR3 protein: CASSQGVRGQQETQYF
J gene: TRBJ2-7; CDR3 length: 13; clone size: .; V gene: TRBV7-8; D gene: .; CDR3 DNA: TGTGCCAGCAGCTTTTTTGGGGATATTGAGCAGTACTTC; CDR3 protein: CASSFFGDIEQYF
J gene: TRBJ2-7; CDR3 length: 16; clone size: once; V gene: TRBV4-1; D gene: TRBD1; CDR3 DNA: TGCGCCAGCAGCCAAGCCAATTGGGGACAGGGACCCGAGCAGTACTTC; CDR3 protein: CASSQANWGQGPEQYF
J gene: TRBJ2-1; CDR3 length: 14; clone size: .; V gene: TRBV14; D gene: TRBD1; CDR3 DNA: TGTGCCAGCAGCGGGGACAGGTCCTACAATGAGCAGTTCTTC; CDR3 protein: CASSGDRSYNEQFF
J gene: TRBJ1-1; CDR3 length: 16; clone size: .; V gene: TRBV4-1; D gene: .; CDR3 DNA: TGCGCCAGCAGCCAAAGAGGGGTTCAGGAGAACACTGAAGCTTTCTTT; CDR3 protein: CASSQRGVQENTEAFF
J gene: TRBJ2-2; CDR3 length: 14; clone size: .; V gene: TRBV9; D gene: .; CDR3 DNA: TGTGCCAGCAGCGTAGCGAAGGGGGTGGGGGAGCTGTTTTTT; CDR3 protein: CASSVAKGVGELFF
J gene: TRBJ2-7; CDR3 length: 15; clone size: .; V gene: TRBV9; D gene: TRBD1; CDR3 DNA: TGTGCCAGCAGCGTAGGGGACAGGGTTACCTACGAGCAGTACTTC; CDR3 protein: CASSVGDRVTYEQYF
J gene: TRBJ2-7; CDR3 length: 13; clone size: .; V gene: TRBV7-3; D gene: .; CDR3 DNA: TGTGCCAGCAGCTTTGACGCCTCCTACGAGCAGTACTTC; CDR3 protein: CASSFDASYEQYF
J gene: TRBJ1-1; CDR3 length: 15; clone size: .; V gene: TRBV2; D gene: .; CDR3 DNA: TGTGCCAGCAGTGAAAACCCCGGAGAGAACACTGAAGCTTTCTTT; CDR3 protein: CASSENPGENTEAFF
J gene: TRBJ2-7; CDR3 length: 14; clone size: .; V gene: TRBV5-6; D gene: TRBD1; CDR3 DNA: TGTGCCAGCAGCTTAGGGACAGGGGAGAACGAGCAGTACTTC; CDR3 protein: CASSLGTGENEQYF
J gene: TRBJ1-5; CDR3 length: 15; clone size: .; V gene: TRBV7-9; D gene: .; CDR3 DNA: TGTGCCAGCAGCTGGACAGATGATAGCAATCAGCCCCAGCATTTT; CDR3 protein: CASSWTDDSNQPQHF
J gene: TRBJ2-7; CDR3 length: 15; clone size: once; V gene: TRBV19; D gene: TRBD1; CDR3 DNA: TGTGCCAGTAGTAGCCGGGACAGGGCACCCTACGAGCAGTACTTC; CDR3 protein: CASSSRDRAPYEQYF
J gene: TRBJ1-1; CDR3 length: 12; clone size: .; V gene: TRBV5-6; D gene: .; CDR3 DNA: TGTGCCAGCAGCTCTCTGGGGCCTGAAGCTTTCTTT; CDR3 protein: CASSSLGPEAFF
J gene: TRBJ2-7; CDR3 length: 15; clone size: .; V gene: TRBV29-1; D gene: .; CDR3 DNA: TGCAGCGTTGAGCCCTCAGGAGGGGCTCCCTACGAGCAGTACTTC; CDR3 protein: CSVEPSGGAPYEQYF
J gene: TRBJ1-5; CDR3 length: 15; clone size: .; V gene: TRBV6-6; D gene: .; CDR3 DNA: TGTGCCAGCAGCCCCTCCCCGGGGCGGGGTCAGCCCCAGCATTTT; CDR3 protein: CASSPSPGRGQPQHF